This record covers a single T cell receptor beta chain. A single count supports this clone. No antigen is known for it. There are no base qualities to consult, and no much larger clone falls within one base. These data originate in a study of blood T cell repertoires in COVID-19 (dated by TCRdb to 2019 to 2021). For the wider study: The collaborator samples originated in the United States, Italy and Spain and spanned the acute and convalescent phases of COVID-19. Sample metadata almost always included a de-identified subject ID, COVID-19 status, age in years and sex. The samples were drawn from the first 160 participants of the ongoing ImmuneRACE study and from 1,200 or so subjects provided by 6 global collaborators. Subjects who had been exposed to COVID-19, were actively infected with it, or had recovered from it provided the deeply sampled blood TCRbeta repertoires that made up the dataset. The prospective study material was composed of cDNA or gDNA derived from T cells, B-cell-depleted T cells, or PBMCs. Where available, HLA class I and class II types were taken from metadata supplied by the sample provider and were not determined by assay-based typing. A freely available public database, intended as a resource for researchers studying the immune response to SARS-CoV-2, is where the repertoires were released.

Whole blood was collected in K2EDTA tubes by collaborating institutions according to the institutions' own protocols. Collaborator samples were shipped for TCRbeta analysis as frozen whole blood, isolated PBMCs, or DNA extracted from either sample type. TCRbeta CDR3 regions were amplified from genomic DNA using the immunoSEQ Assay, a bias-controlled multiplex PCR. The study's own analysis went as follows. The number of nucleated cells in each sample was estimated from the amplification of reference gene primers within the assay. To quantify the absolute abundance of each unique TCRbeta CDR3 rearrangement, sequence reads were collapsed and filtered. For each sample, productive Simpson clonality was calculated as the square root of Simpson's diversity index across productive rearrangements. Held by TCRdb, this immuneACCESS table contains in-frame sequences only and omits some clones. Under half of the omission traces to an unresolved V gene where checked; the cause of the rest is unknown. V and J calls and clone size are given by that table; D and trimming were obtained from the DNA. Here the sample has approximately 230,000 clones; 80% to 85% occur a single time. The biggest ten clones account for about 20% of the sample.

Ends trimmed: V by 8 bases, J by 5 bases; bases unmatched to a gene: 6. The CDR3 holds 13 amino acids from the cysteine to the phenylalanine. This entry keeps only the CDR3 DNA: 39 bases, framed from base 1. In the germline V gene, CDR1 corresponds to MNHEY and CDR2 to SVGAGI. Broad study findings and their caveats: How much clinical and demographic metadata was included differed by source and by participant, and the metadata was provided uncurated.

The V and J segments used are TRBV6-5 and TRBJ1-5; TRBD1 lines up with 7 middle nucleotides. The origin of this receptor is a man aged 25 to 45 with active or convalescent COVID-19. Sequencing input: peripheral blood. The DNA sequence follows: TGTGCCAGCTCGACAGGGACCTATCAGCCCCAGCATTTT. It translates to CASSTGTYQPQHF.